The source of this T cell receptor (beta chain) is a study of blood T cell repertoires in COVID-19. Using immunoSEQ multiplex PCR, the repertoire was profiled, and TCRdb retains in-frame clones only, with some absent. Of some 25,000 clones in the sample, around 81% were seen once. Sequencing input: peripheral blood. This clonotype was obtained from a man in his 70s with acute or convalescent COVID-19.

This chain's CDR3 is CASSGGTSRLETQYF. The CDR3 DNA reads as TGCGCCAGCAGCGGAGGGACTAGCAGGCTTGAGACCCAGTACTTC. The gene calls are TRBV5-1 and TRBJ2-5, with 9 nucleotides matching TRBD2. CDR3 length: 15 amino acids. Germline V gene sequence: CDR1 SGHRS, CDR2 YFSETQ. J gave up 5 bases and V 4 bases, and 9 bases lay outside the gene matches. Supplemented by reference TRBV5-1 and TRBJ2-5, the full variable domain reads KAGVTQTPRYLIKTRGQQVTLSCSPISGHRSVSWYQQTPGQGLQFLFEYFSETQRNKGNFPGRFSGRQFSNSRSEMNVSTLELGDSALYLCASSGGTSRLETQYFGPGTRLLVL.